Sequencing of this T cell receptor beta chain was carried out in a study of a mutant IDH1 vaccine in newly diagnosed glioma. The wider study: Vaccination was launched 4-6 weeks after radiotherapy alone, or with temozolomide cycles. Most had both radiotherapy and temozolomide beforehand; others had only one.

Time point in this sample: week 23, last vaccination. Every single dose of the vaccine, 300 ug of mutant IDH1 20-mer peptide, came with topical imiquimod. In germline, CDR1 is SGDLS, CDR2 YYNGEE. The trim removed 3 bases at V and 4 bases at J, leaving 5 bases unmatched. The length of the CDR3 is 14 residues. The table came from immunoSEQ multiplex PCR; TCRdb's copy has only in-frame clones and leaves some out. The sample carries 50,000 to 65,000 clones, 87% recorded once. Comments on this clone: The target antigen is unknown.

The sequences come from PBMCs, collected from a glioma patient whose treatment included an IDH1 peptide vaccine. The V call is TRBV9, the J call TRBJ2-7; 9 bases map to TRBD2. This clonotype was sampled from a man aged 35-49 years with glioma. The CDR3, as DNA: TGTGCCAGCAGCGGACTAGCGGAGACGTACGAGCAGTACTTC. It codes for CASSGLAETYEQYF. Using reference TRBV9 and TRBJ2-7 for the parts outside the CDR3, the full variable domain is DSGVTQTPKHLITATGQRVTLRCSPRSGDLSVYWYQQSLDQGLQFLIQYYNGEERAKGNILERFSAQQFPDLHSELNLSSLELGDSALYFCASSGLAETYEQYFGPGTRLTVT.